The next 16 T cell receptor beta chains were all read from a single sample in a study of cytomegalovirus exposure and HLA in healthy donors. The PCR ran on 60 Vbeta and 13 Jbeta primers. TCRdb's table, derived via immunoSEQ multiplex PCR, lists solely in-frame clones and lacks some. The table lists some 150,000 clones, under 80% of them singletons. The sequencing input was PBMCs. These receptors originate from a man younger than 35 in good health and CMV-seropositive.

There are a few counts of this clone. The chain uses TRBV5-1 and TRBJ2-5; the match to TRBD1 covers 10 bases. Germline trimming cut 4 bases from V and 3 bases from J; bases unmatched to any gene: 6. This CDR3 spans 15 amino acids. Looked up from germline, CDR1 is SGHRS and CDR2 is YFSETQ. CDR3 amino acids: CASSIQGTGEETQYF. The CDR3 coding sequence is TGCGCCAGCAGCATCCAGGGGACAGGGGAAGAGACCCAGTACTTC.

The chain uses TRBV5-6 and TRBJ2-4, with 8 bases that match TRBD2. V lost 3 bases, J lost 6 bases, and 8 bases stayed unmatched. CDR1 and CDR2 from the germline V gene are SGHDT and YYEEEE. The CDR3 is 15 amino acids. In nucleotides, the CDR3 is TGTGCCAGCAGCTCCGGGAGGGTTTCAGGAAACATTCAGTACTTC. Protein product: CASSSGRVSGNIQYF. The full variable domain, completed using reference TRBV5-6 and TRBJ2-4, is DAGVTQSPTHLIKTRGQQVTLRCSPKSGHDTVSWYQQALGQGPQFIFQYYEEEERQRGNFPDRFSGHQFPNYSSELNVNALLLGDSALYLCASSSGRVSGNIQYFGAGTRLSVL.

The chain employs TRBV6-1 and TRBJ1-5; perhaps TRBD1 as D (6 bases). Germline CDR1 reads MNHNS; CDR2 reads SASEGT. The V and J ends lost 4 bases and 3 bases respectively, with 10 bases between them. This CDR3 spans 14 amino acids. The DNA for the CDR3 is TGTGCCAGCAGTGTCCGGGACAACAATCAGCCCCAGCATTTT. This encodes CASSVRDNNQPQHF.

The chain has TRBV28 and TRBJ1-5; TRBD1 matches 8 bases. The CDR3 has 16 amino acids. V was pared by 3 bases and J by 5 bases, with 9 bases of the junction left unmatched. Germline V gene data show CDR1 as MDHEN and CDR2 as SYDVKM. This CDR3 is CASSFEGRGPDQPQHF. The CDR3 bases are TGTGCCAGCAGTTTTGAGGGCAGGGGGCCCGATCAGCCCCAGCATTTT.

This rearrangement joins TRBV27 to TRBJ2-7; 7 positions agree with TRBD2. This CDR3 spans 15 amino acids. V shed 4 bases and J 3 bases; nucleotides not matched to a gene: 9. Per the germline V gene, CDR1 is MNHEY and CDR2 is SMNVEV (reference sequence). The CDR3, as DNA: TGTGCCAGCAGTTCAAGCGGGACTAAATACTACGAGCAGTACTTC. This translates into CASSSSGTKYYEQYF.

The chain is built from TRBV27 and TRBJ2-5; D unclear. This CDR3 comprises 12 residues. V lost 4 bases to trimming and J lost 8 bases, with 11 bases between them. Germline V lookup: CDR1 MNHEY, CDR2 SMNVEV (reference sequence). The CDR3 DNA sequence: TGTGCCAGCAGTTCCACCTCTGGCACCCAGTACTTC. Translating gives CASSSTSGTQYF.

A note on this clone: A junction end diverges from the germline sequence, so it may reflect a read error. This specimen includes other DNA sequences encoding the same CDR3. V usage is TRBV7-6 and J usage is TRBJ1-4; the D gene is possibly TRBD1 (5 bases). The CDR3 is 15 residues long. CDR1 is SGHVS, CDR2 FNYEAQ, per germline. Written as DNA, the CDR3 is TGTGCCAGCAGCCCCTCCAGGGCAACTAATGAAAAGCTGTTTTTT. Encoded protein: CASSPSRATNEKLFF.

This clone appeared a few times. This sequence joins TRBV11-2 and TRBJ1-1, with D unresolved. The V gene's germline CDR1 is SGHAT and CDR2 FQNNGV. This CDR3 has 13 amino acids. V lost 1 base to trimming and J lost 3 bases, with 6 bases between them. For the CDR3, the DNA is TGTGCCAGCAGCTTAGTCCGGGACACTGAAGCTTTCTTT. Translation gives CASSLVRDTEAFF.

The J gene is TRBJ2-2, the V gene TRBV27, with 10 bases aligning to TRBD2. The length of the CDR3 is 15 residues. The germline gives CDR1 MNHEY, CDR2 SMNVEV (reference sequence). V trimming: 5 bases; J trimming: 6 bases; junction bases outside the gene matches: 6. The CDR3 region is CASSLSGGAPGELFF. CDR3 nucleotides: TGTGCCAGCAGTCTCAGCGGGGGGGCGCCCGGGGAGCTGTTTTTT.

The CDR3 coding sequence is TGTGCCACCAGCAAAGGGAGCGGGAGAGGTGAGCAGTACTTC. This translates into CATSKGSGRGEQYF. This rearrangement joins TRBV15 to TRBJ2-5; 8 nucleotides align to TRBD2. Germline-derived CDR1 and CDR2 are LNHNV and YYDKDF (reference sequence). The CDR3 extends over 14 amino acids. With 4 bases clipped from V and 11 bases from J, the junction kept 12 bases outside the gene matches.

The chain combines TRBV15 with TRBJ1-1; TRBD1 is a possible D gene (6 bases). Germline loops: CDR1 LNHNV, CDR2 YYDKDF (reference sequence). The CDR3 runs to 13 residues. V was cut by 1 base and J by 10 bases, with 13 bases left in between. CDR3 region: CATSRARGARAFF. The CDR3 coding sequence is TGTGCCACCAGCAGAGCCCGGGGGGCTAGAGCTTTCTTT.

CDR3: CASSLTGPRADTQYF. The CDR3 DNA reads TGCGCCAGCAGCCTGACAGGGCCCCGAGCAGATACGCAGTATTTT. The rearrangement joins TRBV4-3 to TRBJ2-3, with 7 bases aligning to TRBD1. This CDR3 region has 15 residues. The V segment lost 4 bases and the J segment 4 bases; nucleotides outside the gene matches: 8. Germline assignment: CDR1 LGHNA and CDR2 YSLEER.

The chain is built from TRBV6-4 and TRBJ2-7; 9 bases map to TRBD2. V lost 2 bases and J lost 1; bases outside the gene matches: 0. The germline V gene has CDR1 MRHNA and CDR2 SNTAGT. The CDR3 covers 14 residues. CDR3 region: CASSDLAGSYEQYF. DNA for the CDR3: TGTGCCAGCAGTGACCTAGCGGGATCCTACGAGCAGTACTTC.

This chain connects TRBV2 to TRBJ1-5, with 9 bases aligning to TRBD1. Per germline, CDR1 SNHLY and CDR2 FYNNEI. CDR3 length: 15 amino acids. The J segment lost 5 bases and the V segment lost 5 bases, leaving 7 bases of the junction unmatched. The CDR3 is CASSSGTGPYQPQHF. DNA for the CDR3: TGTGCCAGCAGTTCCGGGACAGGGCCTTATCAGCCCCAGCATTTT.

J is TRBJ2-3 and V is TRBV4-3, with 12 nucleotides matching TRBD1. V gave up 4 bases and J gave up 5 bases; unmatched junction bases: 4. The CDR3 runs 15 residues. Germline lookup yields CDR1 LGHNA and CDR2 YSLEER. The CDR3 DNA reads TGCGCCAGCAGCCGGGACAGGGGGCGCGGAGATACGCAGTATTTT. This sequence encodes CASSRDRGRGDTQYF.

This clone has just one count. The V gene is TRBV7-6, the J gene TRBJ1-3; maybe TRBD1 (6 bases). There are 17 residues in the CDR3. In germline, CDR1 is SGHVS, CDR2 FNYEAQ. Deletions cut 2 bases from V and 4 bases from J, with 18 bases between. In DNA form, the CDR3 reads TGTGCCAGCAGCTTATTTTCGGGACGAGGGGGAGGAAACACCATATATTTT. Translation gives CASSLFSGRGGGNTIYF. Full variable domain (rest looked up from reference TRBV7-6 and TRBJ1-3): GAGVSQSPRYKVTKRGQDVALRCDPISGHVSLYWYRQALGQGPEFLTYFNYEAQQDKSGLPNDRFSAERPEGSISTLTIQRTEQRDSAMYRCASSLFSGRGGGNTIYFGEGSWLTVV.